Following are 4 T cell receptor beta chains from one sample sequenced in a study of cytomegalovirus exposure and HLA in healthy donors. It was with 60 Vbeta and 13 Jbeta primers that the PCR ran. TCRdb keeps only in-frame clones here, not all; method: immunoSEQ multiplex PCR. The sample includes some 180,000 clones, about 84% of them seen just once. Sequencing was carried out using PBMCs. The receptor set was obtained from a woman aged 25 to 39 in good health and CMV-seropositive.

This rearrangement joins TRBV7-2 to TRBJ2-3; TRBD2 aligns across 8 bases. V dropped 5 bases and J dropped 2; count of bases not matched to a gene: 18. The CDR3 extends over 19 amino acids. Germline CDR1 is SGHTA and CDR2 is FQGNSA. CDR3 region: CASSPPSAGATLNTDTQYF. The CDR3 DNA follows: TGTGCCAGCAGCCCCCCGTCAGCGGGAGCCACCCTTAACACAGATACGCAGTATTTT.

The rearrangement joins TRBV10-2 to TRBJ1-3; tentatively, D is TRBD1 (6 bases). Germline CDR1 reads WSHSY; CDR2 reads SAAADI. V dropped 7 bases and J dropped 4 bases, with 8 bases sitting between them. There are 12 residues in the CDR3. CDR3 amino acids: CASNGQGNTIYF. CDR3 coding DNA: TGCGCCAGCAACGGACAGGGAAACACCATATATTTT.

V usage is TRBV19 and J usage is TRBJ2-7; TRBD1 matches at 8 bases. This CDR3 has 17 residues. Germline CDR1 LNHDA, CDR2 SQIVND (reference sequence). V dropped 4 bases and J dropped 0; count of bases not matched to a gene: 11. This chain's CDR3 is CASSKGSGQAFSYEQYF. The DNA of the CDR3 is TGTGCCAGTAGTAAAGGATCGGGACAGGCGTTCTCCTACGAGCAGTACTTC.

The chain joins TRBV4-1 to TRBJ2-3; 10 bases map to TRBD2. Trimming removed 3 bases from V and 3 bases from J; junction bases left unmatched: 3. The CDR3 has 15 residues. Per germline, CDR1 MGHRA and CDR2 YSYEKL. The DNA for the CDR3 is TGCGCCAGCAGCCAGGGGACTAGCGAGACAGATACGCAGTATTTT. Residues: CASSQGTSETDTQYF.